This section outlines one T cell receptor (beta chain) sequence together with its context. This clonotype has more than one count but fewer than ten. It has no known antigen specificity. The record has no base qualities; no much larger clone is one base away. The method was multiplex PCR. TCRdb lists the instrument as Illumina HiSeq 4000. iRepertoire HTBI primers and Arm-PCR amplification of CDR3 regions were used to construct TCR beta libraries. PCR products were gel purified before sequencing. As for how the authors treated the data: Gene usage analysis of CDR3 amino acid clonotypes relied on the approximately 62 TRBV and around 14 TRBJ segments identified across samples. COPE and FqMerger were used to merge the filtered high-quality paired reads into contigs. BLAST was used to align contigs to IMGT TRBV, TRBD and TRBJ reference genes, with CDR3 defined following IMGT. Highly expanded clones were defined as clonotypes with a frequency above 0.1%. Repertoire diversity was measured by Shannon entropy, and V-J evenness by the Gini coefficient. A clonotype was considered public if more than one individual shared it. TCRdb reanalyzed the raw reads on its own, using fastp at Q25 for trimming and MiXCR for clone calling, and kept in-frame beta chains. Here each entry gathers all rows of one CDR3 protein and keeps the most common genes and DNA. The V and J calls and clone size are TCRdb's, not the authors'. The sample table lists approximately 400,000 distinct CDR3 sequences, 15% of them with a count of one. Over 7% of the sample comes from the top ten.

These data belong to a study of regulatory T cells in long-lasting Graves disease (dated by TCRdb to the early 2020s). For context, the study as a whole: Antithyroid drugs had been taken for less than 3 months by newly diagnosed Graves' disease patients. Patients with persistent Graves' disease were compared with patients with newly diagnosed Graves' disease using TCR sequencing and RNA sequencing of peripheral blood. The study was conducted in China and was registered as a clinical trial. A total of 35 or so samples underwent TCR sequencing: approximately 13 from persistent and about 20 from newly diagnosed Graves' disease patients. The investigation overall reported the following: More public clonotypes were shared among persistent patients (2,741) than among newly diagnosed patients (roughly 1,000). Persistent disease showed preferential use of TRBV28, TRBJ1-2 and TRBJ2-5, whereas newly diagnosed disease favored TRBV20-1 and TRBJ2-1. Sequencing and analysis were limited to the TCR beta chain. Persistent Graves' disease patients showed lower TCR Shannon entropy and fewer highly expanded clones than newly diagnosed patients, suggesting clonal expansion. Peripheral blood alone was examined, since thyroid tissue, which constituted the primary lesion, could not be accessed. The authors acknowledged the small sample size as a limitation that may reduce accuracy.

The time point label for this specimen denotes: newly diagnosed GD, antithyroid drugs for less than 3 months. RNA was extracted from PBMCs in TRIzol for both TCR sequencing and RNA sequencing. The diagnosis of Graves' disease followed American Thyroid Association guidelines. Patients for the study were recruited at an endocrinology department in Xi'an, China. From each patient, approximately 10 milliliters of peripheral blood was collected into an EDTA anticoagulant tube. Ficoll Paque Plus density gradient separation was used to isolate PBMCs, and no further T cell sorting was performed. An Agilent 2100 Bioanalyzer and agarose gel were used to check RNA quality, and a NanoDrop 2000 was used to measure RNA concentration. V has 3 bases trimmed and J has 5 bases trimmed; junction bases matching no gene number 7. CDR1 and CDR2 were assigned from the germline V gene as SGHRS and YFSETQ. The CDR3 measures 14 amino acids from cysteine to phenylalanine. CDR3 DNA only is kept here, 42 bases in frame from base 1.

These data also featured in a second study, about T cells in Graves' hyperthyroidism and ophthalmopathy. The second paper states: A patient counted as having stable Graves' hyperthyroidism if no progression to ophthalmopathy occurred over 18 months of follow-up. Hyperthyroidism patients were newly diagnosed, with disease duration under 2 months, and aged 18 to 65 years. Exclusion was applied to patients with uncontrolled infections, other autoimmune diseases, pregnancy or lactation. Diagnoses were based on clinical symptoms, serum thyroxine and TRAb, thyroid ultrasound and orbital computed tomography. The first round of RT-PCR for the TCR CDR3 was performed with the HTBI primer set and the Qiagen OneStep RT-PCR kit. Most expanded thyroid clonotypes (frequency above 0.001) were also found in blood, which suggests that blood repertoires may mirror thyroid immune responses. A model built on a 13 V-J signature distinguished ophthalmopathy from stable hyperthyroidism, reaching 87.88% sensitivity and under 84% specificity in cross-validation and 80%/75% in testing. In validation, the model predicted progression to ophthalmopathy a median of around 6.5 months before onset, with over 55% sensitivity and about 72% specificity. TCR V-J signatures able to tell the groups apart were searched for in a discovery cohort of approximately 95 patients, of whom more than 40 had Graves' ophthalmopathy and around 57 had stable Graves' hyperthyroidism. Whether ophthalmopathy could be predicted prospectively was tested in an independent validation cohort made up of roughly 20 hyperthyroidism patients plus 17 patients who later progressed to ophthalmopathy. The 95 to 100 discovery patients were randomly divided into training and test sets at a 7:3 ratio. Thyroid tissue and blood T-cell repertoires from about six Graves' hyperthyroidism patients were also compared in the study. Once sampling was done, hyperthyroidism patients were given methimazole at a starting dose of 30 mg daily, whereas ophthalmopathy patients were given high-dose intravenous methylprednisolone. Libraries were constructed in a second round of multiplex PCR, after which size selection and purification were performed. Paired-end sequencing of the libraries was performed with 100 bp reads on an Illumina HiSeq2000. SOAPnuke was used to process the raw data, removing reads that contained adapters or uncalled bases, had a mean Phred below 15, or lacked an exact match to the constant primer or identifier. High-quality paired reads were merged using COPE v1.2.5, and each unique nucleotide sequence was defined as a clonotype. MiTCR v1.1 was used to align clonotypes to the IMGT TRBV, TRBD and TRBJ reference segments. Analysis was restricted to V-J combinations with a frequency above 0.0001, which covered just over 98% of repertoires. A TCS score was defined as the ratio of F50 (clonal expansion) to E x V (chaos), with BLOSUM62-based TCRdist applied between CDR3 peptides within each V-J. Welch's t-statistics and random forest reduced approximately 520 V-J features to 13, which were used in a naive Bayes classifier (R e1071). Sample size was not statistically predetermined, and investigators were not blinded to group allocation. The paper reports TCR Vbeta CDR3 sequencing of roughly 140 peripheral blood samples: over 40 ophthalmopathy, 75 to 80 hyperthyroidism and 17 progressor patients.

The receptor was isolated from a woman aged 40 to 49 with Graves disease. Donor details come from another sample of the same person, matched by shared clones. The chain is made from TRBV5-1 and TRBJ2-5, and 7 junctional nucleotides match TRBD1. This specimen was peripheral blood mononuclear cells (PBMCs), taken at new diagnosis, from a patient treated with antithyroid drugs. The DNA is as follows: TGCGCCAGCAGCTCTATGACAGGGCTGGAGACCCAGTACTTC. This yields the protein CASSSMTGLETQYF.